The 31 T cell receptor beta chains presented below share a single source sample, sequenced in a study of regulatory T cells in long-lasting Graves disease. Time point indicated: newly diagnosed GD, antithyroid drugs for less than 3 months. The TCR library was prepared using RNA isolated from PBMCs. Combining iRepertoire HTBI primers with Arm-PCR of CDR3 regions, the authors built TCR beta libraries. TCRdb re-analysed the multiplex PCR reads in MiXCR, keeping a single row per CDR3 protein. This table has 400,000 to 550,000 distinct CDR3 sequences, around 14% appearing once. These data were also reused for a study on T cells in Graves' hyperthyroidism and ophthalmopathy.

The source material was peripheral blood mononuclear cells (PBMCs), sampled at new diagnosis, from a patient treated with antithyroid drugs. The receptors derive from a woman aged 25 to 39 with Graves disease.

A few counts support this clonotype. The chain has TRBV20-1 and TRBJ2-7, with TRBD2 identical over 14 bases. The germline V gene has CDR1 DFQATT and CDR2 SNEGSKA (reference sequence). V shed 1 base, J shed 4 bases, and the junction held 6 bases outside the gene matches. CDR3 length: 16 residues. The CDR3 reads CSARGAGTSGRYEQYF. The CDR3 DNA is TGCAGTGCTAGAGGTGCCGGGACTAGCGGGAGATACGAGCAGTACTTC.

This clonotype was counted many times. The chain carries TRBV7-2 and TRBJ1-1; D not resolved. V was pared by 7 bases and J by 5 bases, with 11 bases between. The CDR3 covers 12 residues. Germline V gives CDR1 SGHTA, CDR2 FQGNSA. The CDR3 nucleotides are TGTGCCAGCACCTCGAAGAAAACTGAAGCTTTCTTT. This gives the protein CASTSKKTEAFF.

This clonotype showed up just a few times. V gene TRBV3-1 combines with J gene TRBJ2-3; D is undetermined. The CDR3 spans 15 residues. The germline V and J ends were trimmed by 0 bases and 3 bases, with 10 bases remaining between them. Per germline, CDR1 LGHDT and CDR2 YNNKEL (reference sequence). CDR3: CASSQDQIRTDTQYF. CDR3 sequence (DNA): TGTGCCAGCAGCCAAGATCAGATTAGGACAGATACGCAGTATTTT.

Concerning this clonotype: This sequence may be a read error, since a much larger clone differs from it by one base. The V gene is TRBV20-1, the J gene TRBJ2-5; no clear D. Trimming shortened V by 1 base and J by 9 bases, and 18 bases separated the two germline ends. Germline CDR1 DFQATT, CDR2 SNEGSKA (reference sequence). CDR3 length: 14 amino acids. For the CDR3, the DNA is TGCAGTGCTAGAGGTGCACCGGGTTCCGAGGCCCAGTACTTC. Protein product: CSARGAPGSEAQYF.

A note on this clonotype: A read error may explain this, as a much larger clone is one base away. The V call is TRBV14, the J call TRBJ2-1, with TRBD2 as a possible D gene (6 bases). CDR1 is SGHDN and CDR2 is FVKESK in the germline V gene. The CDR3 extends over 18 amino acids. The V gene lost 3 bases and the J gene lost 2 bases, with 20 bases spanning the gap. CDR3 coding DNA: TGTGCCAGCAGCCAGACCGTAGTGGGACTGTTCCCCTACAATGAGCAGTTCTTC. As protein: CASSQTVVGLFPYNEQFF.

This clonotype came up many times. This rearrangement joins TRBV6-2 or TRBV6-3 to TRBJ2-5; no definite D call. Trimming removed 5 bases at V and 4 bases at J, with 14 bases between. CDR3 length: 14 amino acids. The germline V gene has CDR1 MNHEY and CDR2 SVGEGT. DNA for the CDR3: TGTGCCAGCAGTGAGAGTTCACTTCGAGAGACCCAGTACTTC. This gives the protein CASSESSLRETQYF.

This chain uses TRBV24-1 with TRBJ2-5; 7 nucleotides line up with TRBD2. This CDR3 spans 17 amino acids. The ends lost 0 bases at V and 3 bases at J; junction bases unmatched: 9. The germline gives CDR1 KGHDR, CDR2 SFDVKD. Here the CDR3 DNA reads TGTGCCACCAGTGATTTGCAGGCGGGAGCCACAAAAGAGACCCAGTACTTC. As protein: CATSDLQAGATKETQYF.

CDR3 amino acids: CSARDLASGNEQYF. CDR3 bases: TGCAGTGCTAGAGATCTAGCTAGCGGGAACGAGCAGTACTTC. The V call is TRBV20-1, the J call TRBJ2-7; 9 bases are shared with TRBD2. The CDR3 sequence is 14 residues long. V was clipped by 0 bases and J by 5 bases; unmatched bases: 5. Germline loops: CDR1 DFQATT, CDR2 SNEGSKA (reference sequence).

This clonotype was detected ten times or more. V and J are TRBV27 and TRBJ2-7; D possibly matches TRBD1 or TRBD2 (6 bases each). The CDR3 is made up of 15 amino acids. Germline loops: CDR1 MNHEY, CDR2 SMNVEV (reference sequence). Trimming removed 7 bases at V and 6 bases at J, with 22 bases between. CDR3 in amino acids: CASNRAGSGVLEQYF. The DNA for the CDR3 is TGTGCCAGCAACCGGGCGGGATCAGGGGTACTCGAGCAGTACTTC.

This clonotype was observed at least ten times. The J gene is TRBJ1-2, the V gene TRBV6-1; D remains unclear. Trimming cost V 4 bases and J 5 bases, with 23 bases left between them. The CDR3 runs 17 residues. CDR1 MNHNS and CDR2 SASEGT come from the germline V gene. CDR3 in amino acids: CASSASDGVLIVYGYTF. CDR3 DNA: TGTGCCAGCAGTGCTTCGGACGGAGTCCTTATAGTTTATGGCTACACCTTC.

This clonotype was observed many times. The rearrangement uses TRBV20-1 and TRBJ2-3; 8 positions match TRBD1. This CDR3 contains 15 residues. CDR1 is DFQATT and CDR2 is SNEGSKA in the germline V gene (reference sequence). The V segment lost 7 bases and the J segment 4 bases; nucleotides outside the gene matches: 13. The CDR3 spells CSGGRQGALPDTQYF. Here the CDR3 DNA reads TGCAGTGGGGGCAGGCAGGGGGCCCTCCCAGATACGCAGTATTTT.

Ten or more counts support this clonotype. This chain joins TRBV5-1 and TRBJ2-3, with D unresolved. CDR3 length equals 14 residues. V was cut by 3 bases and J by 0 bases, with 8 bases left in between. The germline CDR1 and CDR2 sequences are SGHRS and YFSETQ. The CDR3 reads CASSSERSTDTQYF. CDR3 sequence (DNA): TGCGCCAGCAGCTCGGAGAGGAGCACAGATACGCAGTATTTT.

Regarding this clonotype: A much larger clone sits a single nucleotide away, making a read error possible. The V gene is TRBV5-1, the J gene TRBJ2-3; a weak D match, TRBD2 (5 bases). Germline V gene sequence: CDR1 SGHRS, CDR2 YFSETQ. V lost 4 bases to trimming and J lost 6 bases, with 12 bases between them. The CDR3 contains 13 residues. CDR3 in DNA: TGCGCCAGCAGCCGGACTCGAGTGGATACGCAGTATTTT. Its translation is CASSRTRVDTQYF.

The CDR3 loop is CASSRSWGQGSEGRLFF. Written as DNA, the CDR3 is TGTGCCAGCAGCCGGTCTTGGGGACAGGGTTCCGAGGGTAGACTGTTTTTT. This chain uses TRBV28 with TRBJ1-4; TRBD1 matches 9 bases. The CDR3 consists of 17 residues. Germline CDR1 reads MDHEN; CDR2 reads SYDVKM. The V segment lost 6 bases and the J segment 13 bases; nucleotides outside the gene matches: 21.

For the CDR3, the DNA is TGTGCCAGCAGCTTCATGACAGGGGGGGAAGCTTTCTTT. Protein product: CASSFMTGGEAFF. The chain recombines TRBV5-5 with TRBJ1-1; 9 nucleotides line up with TRBD1. The CDR3 has 13 amino acids. J was trimmed by 8 bases and V by 2 bases; bases with no gene match: 4. Germline CDR1 and CDR2: SGHKS and YYEKEE (reference sequence).

The chain links TRBV7-8 to TRBJ1-1, with D tentatively TRBD1 (5 bases). CDR3 length: 14 amino acids. The ends were cut back, 7 bases at V and 7 bases at J, with 19 bases in the middle. Germline V CDR1 and CDR2: SGHVS, FQNEAQ. DNA of the CDR3: TGTGCCAGCACCCATTTAGAGGGGCAAAGTGAAGCTTTCTTT. Translation: CASTHLEGQSEAFF.

This clonotype was counted ten times or more. V is TRBV20-1 and J is TRBJ2-1, with 9 positions matching TRBD2. CDR3 length: 16 residues. The junction had 11 bases not matched to a gene; V was cut back by 5 bases and J by 3 bases. Germline V gene sequence: CDR1 DFQATT, CDR2 SNEGSKA (reference sequence). CDR3 nucleotides: TGCAGTGCTCGGGGCCTAGCGGGACAATTCTACAATGAGCAGTTCTTC. Residues: CSARGLAGQFYNEQFF.

This clonotype occurred a few times. The V and J genes are TRBV19 and TRBJ2-3; no firm D call. V was cut by 5 bases and J by 2 bases, with 8 bases left in between. The germline CDR1 and CDR2 sequences are LNHDA and SQIVND (reference sequence). This CDR3 has 13 residues. The CDR3 region is CASSLQDTDTQYF. CDR3 DNA sequence: TGTGCCAGTAGTCTGCAGGACACAGATACGCAGTATTTT.

There are many counts of this clonotype. The chain couples TRBV12-5 to TRBJ2-1, with 8 bases aligning to TRBD1. The CDR3 has 16 amino acids. Germline CDR1 and CDR2: LGHNT and FRNRAP. J lost 3 bases, V lost 2 bases, and 6 bases had no gene match. CDR3: CASGLSTGVGYNEQFF. CDR3 nucleotide sequence: TGTGCTAGTGGTTTGTCGACAGGGGTGGGCTACAATGAGCAGTTCTTC. The complete variable domain, with remaining parts taken from reference TRBV12-5 and TRBJ2-1, reads DARVTQTPRHKVTEMGQEVTMRCQPILGHNTVFWYRQTMMQGLELLAYFRNRAPLDDSGMPKDRFSAEMPDATLATLKIQPSEPRDSAVYFCASGLSTGVGYNEQFFGPGTRLTVL.

This clonotype was seen ten or more times. The chain has TRBV12-3 or TRBV12-4 and TRBJ2-5; 12 bases map to TRBD2. The CDR3 loop spans 17 amino acids. V dropped 3 bases and J dropped 5; count of bases not matched to a gene: 10. CDR3 nucleotide sequence: TGTGCCAGCAGTTTGGAGGTGACTAGCGGGAGAGGGGAGACCCAGTACTTC. Translated, it gives CASSLEVTSGRGETQYF.

This clonotype has more than one count but fewer than ten. The chain combines TRBV2 with TRBJ1-4, with a weak D call TRBD1 (6 bases). The CDR3 extends over 16 amino acids. CDR1 is SNHLY, CDR2 FYNNEI, per germline. V dropped 0 bases and J dropped 7 bases, with 15 bases sitting between them. DNA for the CDR3: TGTGCCAGCAGTGAAGCGCTTCCAGGGGTCGGTGAAAAACTGTTTTTT. This gives the protein CASSEALPGVGEKLFF.

This clonotype was counted at least ten times. One junction end disagrees with the germline gene, perhaps due to a read error. The J gene is TRBJ2-7, the V gene TRBV28; tentative D call: TRBD2 (5 bases). Germline values: CDR1 MDHEN, CDR2 SYDVKM. This CDR3 contains 14 residues. The CDR3 spells CARSCGRANYEQYF. The CDR3 DNA sequence: TGTGCCAGGAGTTGCGGGCGGGCCAACTACGAGCAGTACTTC.

This clonotype appeared many times. V gene TRBV12-3 or TRBV12-4 combines with J gene TRBJ2-1; 11 bases line up with TRBD2. V lost 6 bases and J lost 0; bases outside the gene matches: 16. The CDR3 contains 20 residues. This CDR3 reads CASRPADTSGRTSSYNEQFF. CDR3 sequence (DNA): TGTGCCAGCAGGCCGGCTGATACTAGCGGGAGAACGAGCTCCTACAATGAGCAGTTCTTC.

This clonotype came up many times. The V call is TRBV11-2, the J call TRBJ1-4, with D perhaps TRBD1 (5 bases). This CDR3 has 14 amino acids. V lost 2 bases and J lost 8, with 12 bases in between. CDR1 SGHAT and CDR2 FQNNGV come from the germline V gene. The CDR3 coding sequence is TGTGCCAGCAGCTTACGGGCCAGGGACGAAAAACTGTTTTTT. Translation: CASSLRARDEKLFF.

This clonotype occurred many times. The chain is built from TRBV5-6 and TRBJ2-3; D gene ambiguous. This CDR3 is 17 amino acids long. The germline V gene has CDR1 SGHDT and CDR2 YYEEEE. The ends were cut back, 1 base at V and 1 base at J, with 16 bases in the middle. The CDR3 region is CASSLLTSVVGTDTQYF. The CDR3 DNA is TGTGCCAGCAGCTTGCTAACCTCTGTAGTCGGCACAGATACGCAGTATTTT.

The chain uses TRBV9 and TRBJ2-2, with D uncertain. This CDR3 has 17 residues. Trimming shortened V by 1 base and J by 0 bases, and 13 bases separated the two germline ends. Per the germline V gene, CDR1 is SGDLS and CDR2 is YYNGEE. CDR3 nucleotides: TGTGCCAGCAGCGTAACGGCCAGGTTCGCGAACACCGGGGAGCTGTTTTTT. The encoded protein is CASSVTARFANTGELFF. The whole variable domain, remainder taken from reference TRBV9 and TRBJ2-2, is DSGVTQTPKHLITATGQRVTLRCSPRSGDLSVYWYQQSLDQGLQFLIQYYNGEERAKGNILERFSAQQFPDLHSELNLSSLELGDSALYFCASSVTARFANTGELFFGEGSRLTVL.

This clonotype was seen at least ten times. The chain links TRBV5-6 to TRBJ1-1; 9 nucleotides align to TRBD1. Trimming removed 2 bases from V and 6 bases from J; junction bases left unmatched: 5. The germline gives CDR1 SGHDT, CDR2 YYEEEE. The CDR3 is 14 amino acids. As DNA, the CDR3 is TGTGCCAGCAGCTTCGGACAGGGGACGGCTGAAGCTTTCTTT. As protein: CASSFGQGTAEAFF.

This clonotype has a count of ten or more. The chain couples TRBV5-1 to TRBJ1-4, with D perhaps TRBD1 (5 bases). V was pared by 5 bases and J by 5 bases, with 10 bases between. The CDR3 extends over 13 amino acids. CDR1 is SGHRS, CDR2 YFSETQ, per germline. Here the CDR3 reads CASRWGVNEKLFF. The CDR3 DNA is TGCGCCAGCAGGTGGGGGGTAAATGAAAAACTGTTTTTT.

This clonotype was observed a handful of times. One end of the junction varies from germline; a read error may be responsible. The chain has TRBV12-5 and TRBJ2-2; possible D gene TRBD2, 6 bases. Germline CDR1 reads LGHNT; CDR2 reads FRNRAP. The CDR3 has 13 residues. DNA for the CDR3: TGTGCAAGTGGGACTTCGAACACCGGGGAGCTGTTTTTT. As protein: CASGTSNTGELFF.

V and J are TRBV20-1 and TRBJ1-3; the D gene is possibly TRBD1 (5 bases). The germline CDR1 and CDR2 sequences are DFQATT and SNEGSKA (reference sequence). V shed 6 bases and J shed 3 bases, with 12 bases lying between them. The CDR3 extends over 13 amino acids. CDR3 residues: CSAMGTFGNTIYF. Written as DNA, the CDR3 is TGCAGTGCGATGGGGACCTTTGGAAACACCATATATTTT.

This clonotype showed up many times. The gene calls are TRBV4-1 and TRBJ2-7; D gene unclear. The CDR3 is 14 residues long. Trimming shortened V by 1 base and J by 3 bases, and 10 bases separated the two germline ends. CDR1 is MGHRA and CDR2 is YSYEKL in the germline V gene. For the CDR3, the DNA is TGCGCCAGCAGCCAAGGGTACCCGGTCTACGAGCAGTACTTC. Protein product: CASSQGYPVYEQYF.